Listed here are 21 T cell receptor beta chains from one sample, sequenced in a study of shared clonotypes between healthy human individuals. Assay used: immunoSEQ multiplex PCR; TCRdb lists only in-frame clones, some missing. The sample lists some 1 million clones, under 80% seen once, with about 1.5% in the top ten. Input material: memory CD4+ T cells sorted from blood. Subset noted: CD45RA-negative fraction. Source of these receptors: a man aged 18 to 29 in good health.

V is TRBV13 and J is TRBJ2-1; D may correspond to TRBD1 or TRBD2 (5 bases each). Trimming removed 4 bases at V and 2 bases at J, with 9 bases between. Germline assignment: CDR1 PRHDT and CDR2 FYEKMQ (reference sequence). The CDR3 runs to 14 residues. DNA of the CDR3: TGTGCCAGCAGCTCGGGACCGGCCTACAATGAGCAGTTCTTC. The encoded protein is CASSSGPAYNEQFF.

CDR3 loop: CASSLAGASSGYTF. CDR3 nucleotides: TGTGCCAGCAGCTTGGCCGGGGCAAGCAGCGGCTACACCTTC. The chain combines TRBV5-6 with TRBJ1-2; D may be TRBD1 (5 bases). CDR3 size: 14 residues. V was pared by 0 bases and J by 8 bases, with 14 bases between. Germline V lookup: CDR1 SGHDT, CDR2 YYEEEE.

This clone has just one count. Here the CDR3 reads CASSELRAGGSDTQYF. As DNA, the CDR3 is TGTGCCAGCAGTGAATTAAGGGCGGGGGGTTCAGATACGCAGTATTTT. The rearrangement uses TRBV2 and TRBJ2-3; 8 positions match TRBD2. J lost 4 bases, V lost 2 bases, and 8 bases had no gene match. CDR3 length equals 16 residues. Germline V gene sequence: CDR1 SNHLY, CDR2 FYNNEI.

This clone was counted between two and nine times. CDR3: CASSYSGANVLTF. CDR3 nucleotide sequence: TGTGCCAGCAGTTACTCTGGGGCCAACGTCCTGACTTTC. The V and J genes are TRBV6-6 and TRBJ2-6; no reliable D call. The germline V gene encodes CDR1 MNHNY and CDR2 SVGAGI (reference sequence). Trimming pared 0 bases from V and 3 bases from J, leaving 0 bases between. This CDR3 contains 13 residues.

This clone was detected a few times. The CDR3 here is CASSRSGISYNEQFF. Written as DNA, the CDR3 is TGTGCCAGTAGCCGAAGCGGGATCTCCTACAATGAGCAGTTCTTC. The genes are TRBV19 and TRBJ2-1, with 7 positions matching TRBD2. This CDR3 comprises 15 residues. Trimming took 6 bases from V and 0 from J; bases not matched to a gene: 5. In germline, CDR1 is LNHDA, CDR2 SQIVND (reference sequence).

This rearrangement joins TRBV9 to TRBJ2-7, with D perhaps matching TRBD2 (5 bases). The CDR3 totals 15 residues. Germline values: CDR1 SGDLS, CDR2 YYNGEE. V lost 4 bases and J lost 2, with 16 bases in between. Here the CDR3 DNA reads TGTGCCAGCAGCCCCGGGCCGTCCGGGACCTACGAGCAGTACTTC. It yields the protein CASSPGPSGTYEQYF.

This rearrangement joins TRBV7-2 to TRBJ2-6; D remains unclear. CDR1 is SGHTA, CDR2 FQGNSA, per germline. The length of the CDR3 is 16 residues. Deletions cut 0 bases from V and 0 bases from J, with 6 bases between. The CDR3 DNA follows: TGTGCCAGCAGCTTAGCGCCGAGCTCTGGGGCCAACGTCCTGACTTTC. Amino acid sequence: CASSLAPSSGANVLTF.

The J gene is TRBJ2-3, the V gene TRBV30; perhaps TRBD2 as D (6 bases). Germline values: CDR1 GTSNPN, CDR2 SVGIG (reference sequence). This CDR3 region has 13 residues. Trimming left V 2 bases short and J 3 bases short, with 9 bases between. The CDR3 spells CAWSLGLTDTQYF. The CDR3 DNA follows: TGTGCCTGGAGTTTGGGACTTACAGATACGCAGTATTTT.

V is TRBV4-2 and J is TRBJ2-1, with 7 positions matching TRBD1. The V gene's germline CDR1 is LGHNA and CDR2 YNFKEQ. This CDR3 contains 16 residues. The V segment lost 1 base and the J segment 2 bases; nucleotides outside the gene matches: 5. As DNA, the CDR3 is TGTGCCAGCAGCCAAGGCGTAGGGGGCCCCTACAATGAGCAGTTCTTC. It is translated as CASSQGVGGPYNEQFF.

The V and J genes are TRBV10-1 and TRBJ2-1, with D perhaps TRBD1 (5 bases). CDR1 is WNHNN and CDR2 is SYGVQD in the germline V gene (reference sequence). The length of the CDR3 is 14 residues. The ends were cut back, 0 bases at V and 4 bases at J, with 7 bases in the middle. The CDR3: CASSESTGYNEQFF. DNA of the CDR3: TGCGCCAGCAGTGAGTCAACAGGATACAATGAGCAGTTCTTC.

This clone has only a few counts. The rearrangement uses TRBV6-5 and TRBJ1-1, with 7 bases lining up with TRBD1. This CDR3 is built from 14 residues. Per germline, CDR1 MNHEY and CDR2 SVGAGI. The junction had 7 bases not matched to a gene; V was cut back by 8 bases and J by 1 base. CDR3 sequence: CASSRGQTNTEAFF. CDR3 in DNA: TGTGCCAGCTCTCGGGGACAGACGAACACTGAAGCTTTCTTT.

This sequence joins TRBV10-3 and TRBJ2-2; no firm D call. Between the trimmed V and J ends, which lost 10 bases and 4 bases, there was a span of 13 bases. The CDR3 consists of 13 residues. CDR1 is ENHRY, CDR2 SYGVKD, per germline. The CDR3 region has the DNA TGTGCCACGTCTCCCGAACTCACCGGGGAGCTGTTTTTT. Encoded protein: CATSPELTGELFF.

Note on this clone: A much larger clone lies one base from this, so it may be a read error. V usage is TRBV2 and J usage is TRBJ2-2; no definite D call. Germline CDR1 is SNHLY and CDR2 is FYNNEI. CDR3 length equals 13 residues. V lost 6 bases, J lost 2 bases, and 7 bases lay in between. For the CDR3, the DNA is TGTGCCAGCAGGAGCGATAACACCGGGGAGCTGTTTTTT. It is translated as CASRSDNTGELFF.

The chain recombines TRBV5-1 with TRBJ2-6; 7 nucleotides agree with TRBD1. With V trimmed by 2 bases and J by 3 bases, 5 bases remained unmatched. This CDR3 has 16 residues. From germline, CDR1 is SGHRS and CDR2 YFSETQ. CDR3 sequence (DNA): TGCGCCAGCAGCTTCGAGGGGGCGGTTGGGGCCAACGTCCTGACTTTC. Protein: CASSFEGAVGANVLTF.

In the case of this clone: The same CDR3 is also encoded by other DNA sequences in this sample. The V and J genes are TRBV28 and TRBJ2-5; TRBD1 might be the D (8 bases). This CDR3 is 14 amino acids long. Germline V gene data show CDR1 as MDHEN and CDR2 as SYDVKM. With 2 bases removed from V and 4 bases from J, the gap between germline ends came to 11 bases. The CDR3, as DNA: TGTGCCAGCAGTTTAACAGGGGGGGGAGAGACCCAGTACTTC. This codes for CASSLTGGGETQYF.

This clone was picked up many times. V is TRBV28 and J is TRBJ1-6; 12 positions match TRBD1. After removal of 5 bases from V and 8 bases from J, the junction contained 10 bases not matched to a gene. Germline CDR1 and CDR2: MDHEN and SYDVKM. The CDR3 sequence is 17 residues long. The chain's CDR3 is CASSGLRDRGPDSPLHF. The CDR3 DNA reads TGTGCCAGCAGTGGACTCCGGGACAGGGGGCCCGATTCACCCCTCCACTTT. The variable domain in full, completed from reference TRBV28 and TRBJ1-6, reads DVKVTQSSRYLVKRTGEKVFLECVQDMDHENMFWYRQDPGLGLRLIYFSYDVKMKEKGDIPEGYSVSREKKERFSLILESASTNQTSMYLCASSGLRDRGPDSPLHFGNGTRLTVT.

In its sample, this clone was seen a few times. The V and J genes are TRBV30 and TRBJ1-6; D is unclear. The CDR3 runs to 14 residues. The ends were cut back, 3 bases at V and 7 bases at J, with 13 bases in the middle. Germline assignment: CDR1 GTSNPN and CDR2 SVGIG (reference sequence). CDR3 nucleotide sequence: TGTGCCTGGAGACAATTCTCCTTCAATTCACCCCTCCACTTT. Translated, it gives CAWRQFSFNSPLHF.

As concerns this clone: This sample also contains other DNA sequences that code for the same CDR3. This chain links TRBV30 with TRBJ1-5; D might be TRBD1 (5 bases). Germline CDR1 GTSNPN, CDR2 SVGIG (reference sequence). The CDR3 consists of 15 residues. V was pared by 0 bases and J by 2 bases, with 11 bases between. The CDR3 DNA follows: TGTGCCTGGAGTGTACGGGGCGGTGGCAATCAGCCCCAGCATTTT. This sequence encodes CAWSVRGGGNQPQHF.

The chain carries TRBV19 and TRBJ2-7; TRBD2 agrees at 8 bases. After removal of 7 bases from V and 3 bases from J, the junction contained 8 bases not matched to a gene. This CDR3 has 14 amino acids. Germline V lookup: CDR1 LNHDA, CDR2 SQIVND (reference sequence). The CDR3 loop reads CASKAGGQHYEQYF. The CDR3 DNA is TGTGCCAGTAAGGCGGGAGGTCAACACTACGAGCAGTACTTC.

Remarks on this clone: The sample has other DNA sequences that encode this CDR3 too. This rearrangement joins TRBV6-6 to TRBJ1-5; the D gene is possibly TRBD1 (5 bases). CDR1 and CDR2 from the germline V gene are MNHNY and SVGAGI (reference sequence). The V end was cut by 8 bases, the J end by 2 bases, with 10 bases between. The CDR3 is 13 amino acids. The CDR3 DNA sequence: TGTGCCAGCCGGGCGGGGGGCAATCAGCCCCAGCATTTT. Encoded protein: CASRAGGNQPQHF.

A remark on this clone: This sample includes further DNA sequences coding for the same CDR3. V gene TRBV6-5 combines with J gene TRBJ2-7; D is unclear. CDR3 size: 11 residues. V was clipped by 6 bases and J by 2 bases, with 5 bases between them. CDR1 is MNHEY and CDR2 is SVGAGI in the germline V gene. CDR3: CASSRAYEQYF. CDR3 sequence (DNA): TGTGCCAGCAGCCGGGCCTACGAGCAGTACTTC.